What follows are 26 T cell receptor beta chains derived from one specimen sequenced in a study of blood T cell repertoires in COVID-19. Here immunoSEQ multiplex PCR was the method, and the copy in TCRdb shows in-frame clones only, minus some. The sample shows approximately 110,000 clones, 80% to 90% of them seen only once. The sample comprised peripheral blood. Receptor source: a human donor in a cohort sampled during active COVID-19.

V and J are TRBV9 and TRBJ2-7; a possible D gene is TRBD1 (5 bases). Trimming took off 2 bases at V and 3 bases at J, with 15 bases between the two ends. The CDR3 is 15 residues long. The germline V gene has CDR1 SGDLS and CDR2 YYNGEE. DNA for the CDR3: TGTGCCAGCAGCGTTGGGGCTACAATATACTACGAGCAGTACTTC. As protein: CASSVGATIYYEQYF.

This clone was observed at least ten times. In DNA form, the CDR3 reads TGTGCCACCAGCAGAGATAGCAACACAGGGGTTAGCAATCAGCCCCAGCATTTT. Its protein is CATSRDSNTGVSNQPQHF. The rearrangement links TRBV15 to TRBJ1-5; 7 bases fit TRBD1. The CDR3 sequence is 18 residues long. With V trimmed by 0 bases and J by 0 bases, 8 bases remained unmatched. Germline lookup yields CDR1 LNHNV and CDR2 YYDKDF (reference sequence).

The chain is built from TRBV28 and TRBJ2-2, with 14 bases fitting TRBD2. Looked up from germline, CDR1 is MDHEN and CDR2 is SYDVKM. J lost 4 bases, V lost 5 bases, and 9 bases had no gene match. This CDR3 region has 18 residues. The DNA for the CDR3 is TGTGCCAGCAGTATGAGGACTAGCGGGAGGTCCGTCACCGGGGAGCTGTTTTTT. Its translation: CASSMRTSGRSVTGELFF.

This clone came up once. V gene TRBV19 combines with J gene TRBJ1-1; 9 positions agree with TRBD1. V dropped 3 bases and J dropped 8; count of bases not matched to a gene: 10. CDR3 size: 15 residues. CDR1 LNHDA and CDR2 SQIVND come from the germline V gene (reference sequence). CDR3 DNA: TGTGCCAGTAGTATGGTCTACAGGGGGCCAGTCGAAGCTTTCTTT. It translates to CASSMVYRGPVEAFF.

The chain couples TRBV30 to TRBJ1-6; D gene uncertain. The CDR3 is 14 residues long. Between the trimmed V and J ends, which lost 2 bases and 8 bases, there was a span of 13 bases. Germline CDR1 GTSNPN, CDR2 SVGIG (reference sequence). For the CDR3, the DNA is TGTGCCTGGAGTCTCCGGGTTACCGATTCACCCCTCCACTTT. This sequence encodes CAWSLRVTDSPLHF. Filled out from reference TRBV30 and TRBJ1-6, the complete variable domain reads SQTIHQWPATLVQPVGSPLSLECTVEGTSNPNLYWYRQAAGRGLQLLFYSVGIGQISSEVPQNLSASRPQDRQFILSSKKLLLSDSGFYLCAWSLRVTDSPLHFGNGTRLTVT.

The chain couples TRBV7-2 to TRBJ1-4; TRBD1 might be the D (5 bases). Germline V gives CDR1 SGHTA, CDR2 FQGNSA. The CDR3 runs to 15 residues. V was cut by 4 bases and J by 8 bases, with 17 bases left in between. CDR3 in DNA: TGTGCCAGCAGCTCAGACAGTAGGATTGGCGAAAAACTGTTTTTT. The encoded protein is CASSSDSRIGEKLFF.

V usage is TRBV10-3 and J usage is TRBJ2-3; D call uncertain. V shed 4 bases and J shed 3 bases, with 8 bases lying between them. This CDR3 region has 13 residues. Germline V gene data show CDR1 as ENHRY and CDR2 as SYGVKD. The CDR3 bases are TGTGCCATCAGTGCGCGCGAAACAGATACGCAGTATTTT. This codes for CAISARETDTQYF.

This chain connects TRBV3-1 (or the pseudogene TRBV3-2) to TRBJ2-1; unclear D gene. Trimming left V 1 base short and J 7 bases short, with 11 bases between. CDR1 is LGHDT, CDR2 YNNKEL, per germline (reference sequence). The CDR3 contains 14 residues. This CDR3 reads CASSQVGLRNEQFF. CDR3 in DNA: TGTGCCAGCAGCCAAGTTGGGCTACGGAATGAGCAGTTCTTC.

This chain links TRBV19 with TRBJ2-3, with a possible D match to TRBD2 (5 bases). The CDR3 runs to 16 residues. The V end lost 1 base, the J end lost 2 bases, and 13 bases lay between the germline ends. Germline V gene sequence: CDR1 LNHDA, CDR2 SQIVND (reference sequence). The CDR3 region has the DNA TGTGCCAGTAGTATAGGACTAATGGTCATCACAGATACGCAGTATTTT. It yields the protein CASSIGLMVITDTQYF.

The chain has TRBV24-1 and TRBJ2-3; D perhaps matches TRBD2 (6 bases). The CDR3 runs to 14 residues. CDR1 and CDR2 (germline): KGHDR, SFDVKD. The germline V and J ends were trimmed by 7 bases and 5 bases, with 15 bases remaining between them. The CDR3 DNA reads as TGTGCCACCAGCATGGGAGGCTGGGGAGATACGCAGTATTTT. It yields the protein CATSMGGWGDTQYF.

This chain connects TRBV19 to TRBJ1-5; D not resolved. Deletions cut 6 bases from V and 2 bases from J, with 11 bases between. In germline, CDR1 is LNHDA, CDR2 SQIVND (reference sequence). This CDR3 is 14 amino acids long. Here the CDR3 reads CASSMTEGNQPQHF. The CDR3 bases are TGTGCCAGTAGCATGACCGAGGGCAATCAGCCCCAGCATTTT.

The V gene is TRBV5-4, the J gene TRBJ2-7; D possibly corresponds to TRBD2 (6 bases). V was trimmed by 5 bases and J by 3 bases, leaving 18 bases between them. The CDR3 is made up of 15 amino acids. Germline values: CDR1 SGHNT, CDR2 YYREEE (reference sequence). The CDR3 coding sequence is TGTGCCAGCAGAGTCGGAAATAGCGGTCTCTACGAGCAGTACTTC. Protein sequence: CASRVGNSGLYEQYF.

This chain uses TRBV5-6 with TRBJ2-7; 8 bases fit TRBD2. The CDR3 runs to 13 residues. With 5 bases clipped from V and 1 base from J, the junction kept 2 bases outside the gene matches. Germline values: CDR1 SGHDT, CDR2 YYEEEE. CDR3 protein: CASRLAGSYEQYF. The CDR3 nucleotides read TGTGCCAGCAGATTAGCGGGATCCTACGAGCAGTACTTC.

This chain uses TRBV5-5 with TRBJ1-2, with 7 bases identical to TRBD1. The CDR3 spans 16 residues. Trimming cost V 3 bases and J 2 bases; bases outside gene matches: 10. In germline, CDR1 is SGHKS, CDR2 YYEKEE (reference sequence). The CDR3 here is CASSYLWTGGNYGYTF. As DNA, the CDR3 is TGTGCCAGCAGCTACCTCTGGACAGGTGGGAACTATGGCTACACCTTC.

The rearrangement uses TRBV18 and TRBJ1-1; a weak D match, TRBD1 (6 bases). V lost 5 bases to trimming and J lost 6 bases, with 19 bases between them. Germline V gene sequence: CDR1 KGHSH, CDR2 LQKENI. The CDR3 length is 15 residues. CDR3 sequence reads: CASSSSPSTGSEAFF. DNA of the CDR3: TGTGCCAGCTCATCTTCCCCCTCTACAGGGTCTGAAGCTTTCTTT.

This chain connects TRBV5-1 to TRBJ1-1, with D possibly matching TRBD1 (5 bases). Germline CDR1 reads SGHRS; CDR2 reads YFSETQ. The CDR3 runs to 17 residues. Trimming took off 4 bases at V and 4 bases at J, with 23 bases between the two ends. CDR3 bases: TGCGCCAGCAGCCCGGGGGTTGGGGCAGGGTGGTTCACTGAAGCTTTCTTT. As protein: CASSPGVGAGWFTEAFF.

This chain links TRBV7-9 with TRBJ2-1, with 13 bases lining up with TRBD2. V trimming: 7 bases; J trimming: 4 bases; junction bases outside the gene matches: 4. Germline CDR1 and CDR2: SEHNR and FQNEAQ (reference sequence). CDR3 length equals 15 residues. This CDR3 reads CASKTSGGNYNEQFF. The CDR3 DNA follows: TGTGCCAGCAAGACTAGCGGGGGGAATTACAATGAGCAGTTCTTC.

This rearrangement joins TRBV7-6 to TRBJ2-1; maybe TRBD2 (6 bases). Trimming left V 2 bases short and J 0 bases short, with 17 bases between. CDR1 and CDR2 from the germline V gene are SGHVS and FNYEAQ. The length of the CDR3 is 18 residues. As DNA, the CDR3 is TGTGCCAGCAGCTTACGGGGCCTTGGCGGGAACTCCTACAATGAGCAGTTCTTC. Translated: CASSLRGLGGNSYNEQFF.

V gene TRBV5-4 combines with J gene TRBJ1-3; D gene unclear. The CDR3 runs to 17 residues. With 0 bases removed from V and 2 bases from J, the gap between germline ends came to 15 bases. Germline-derived CDR1 and CDR2 are SGHNT and YYREEE (reference sequence). The CDR3 nucleotides read TGTGCCAGCAGCTTGGGCGCGGGAGCTTTTACTGGAAACACCATATATTTT. Its protein is CASSLGAGAFTGNTIYF.

CDR3 sequence: CASSSLLAPSGTQYF. In DNA, the CDR3 is TGTGCCAGCAGTTCCTTACTAGCTCCTTCGGGGACCCAGTACTTC. V is TRBV6-2 or TRBV6-3 and J is TRBJ2-5; perhaps TRBD2 as D (6 bases). CDR3 size: 15 residues. From germline, CDR1 is MNHEY and CDR2 SVGEGT. Trimming pared 4 bases from V and 7 bases from J, leaving 19 bases between.

The chain employs TRBV27 and TRBJ1-2; 9 bases match TRBD1. This CDR3 is built from 14 residues. Germline V gene sequence: CDR1 MNHEY, CDR2 SMNVEV (reference sequence). V lost 8 bases and J lost 6; bases outside the gene matches: 10. This CDR3 is CASRTGGSGDGYTF. CDR3 nucleotide sequence: TGTGCCAGCCGTACAGGGGGCTCAGGCGATGGCTACACCTTC.

The gene calls are TRBV12-3 or TRBV12-4 and TRBJ1-6; D gene uncertain. The CDR3 runs to 13 residues. V dropped 4 bases and J dropped 9 bases, with 10 bases sitting between them. The CDR3 loop is CASSSQVLSPLHF. CDR3 nucleotide sequence: TGTGCCAGCAGTTCCCAGGTGCTTTCACCCCTCCACTTT.

CDR3 sequence reads: CASSITGTGNSPLHF. The DNA for the CDR3 is TGTGCCAGCAGTATTACCGGGACAGGGAATTCACCCCTCCACTTT. This chain connects TRBV6-5 to TRBJ1-6; 9 bases fit TRBD1. The V gene end was trimmed by 5 bases and the J gene end by 7 bases; junction bases not matched to a gene: 6. The CDR3 is made up of 15 amino acids. Germline-derived CDR1 and CDR2 are MNHEY and SVGAGI.

This clone was detected only once. The chain carries TRBV28 and TRBJ2-2; TRBD1 aligns across 9 bases. The CDR3 has 14 amino acids. J gave up 6 bases and V 5 bases, and 4 bases lay outside the gene matches. Germline V gene data show CDR1 as MDHEN and CDR2 as SYDVKM. CDR3 amino acids: CASSRDRVSGELFF. The DNA of the CDR3 is TGTGCCAGCAGTAGGGACAGGGTTTCCGGGGAGCTGTTTTTT.

The V and J genes are TRBV19 and TRBJ2-5; 9 bases agree with TRBD1. J lost 4 bases, V lost 4 bases, and 7 bases had no gene match. Germline lookup yields CDR1 LNHDA and CDR2 SQIVND (reference sequence). CDR3 length: 15 amino acids. CDR3 DNA: TGTGCCAGTAGTAAGGACAGGGGACGCGCAGAGACCCAGTACTTC. The encoded protein is CASSKDRGRAETQYF.

The gene calls are TRBV2 and TRBJ2-2; D is perhaps TRBD1 (6 bases). Germline V gene sequence: CDR1 SNHLY, CDR2 FYNNEI. V lost 6 bases to trimming and J lost 5 bases, with 19 bases between them. The CDR3 has 16 amino acids. Here the CDR3 reads CASRPGQTVSTGELFF. For the CDR3, the DNA is TGTGCCAGCAGGCCTGGACAGACAGTTTCTACCGGGGAGCTGTTTTTT.